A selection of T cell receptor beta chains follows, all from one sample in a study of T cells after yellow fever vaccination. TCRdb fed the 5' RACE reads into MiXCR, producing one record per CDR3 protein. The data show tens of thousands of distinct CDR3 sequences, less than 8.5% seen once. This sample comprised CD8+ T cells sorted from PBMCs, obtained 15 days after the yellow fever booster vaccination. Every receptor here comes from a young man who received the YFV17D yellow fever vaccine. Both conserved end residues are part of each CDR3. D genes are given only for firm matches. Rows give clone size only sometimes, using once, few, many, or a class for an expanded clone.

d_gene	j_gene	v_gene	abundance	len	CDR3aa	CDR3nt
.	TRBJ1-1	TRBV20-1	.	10	CSARDTEAFF	TGCAGTGCCAGGGACACTGAAGCTTTCTTT
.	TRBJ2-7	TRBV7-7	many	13	CASSLGGGHEQYF	TGTGCCAGCAGCTTAGGCGGGGGCCACGAGCAGTACTTC
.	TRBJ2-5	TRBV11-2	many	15	CASSLVPGNQETQYF	TGTGCCAGCAGCTTAGTTCCGGGGAACCAAGAGACCCAGTACTTC
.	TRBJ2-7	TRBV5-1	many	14	CASSLETESYEQYF	TGCGCCAGCAGCTTGGAAACGGAAAGCTACGAGCAGTACTTC
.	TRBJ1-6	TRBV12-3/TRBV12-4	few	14	CASSLFPYNSPLHF	TGTGCCAGCAGCCTTTTTCCCTATAATTCACCCCTCCACTTT
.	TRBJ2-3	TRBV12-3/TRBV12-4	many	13	CASRWTDTDTQYF	TGTGCCAGCAGATGGACAGACACAGATACGCAGTATTTT
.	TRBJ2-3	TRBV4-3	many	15	CASSLSKGPYDTQYF	TGCGCCAGCTCCCTTTCCAAGGGCCCCTACGATACGCAGTATTTT
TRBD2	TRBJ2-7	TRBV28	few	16	CASSSGTSGKTYEQYF	TGTGCCAGCAGTTCTGGGACTAGCGGGAAGACCTACGAGCAGTACTTC
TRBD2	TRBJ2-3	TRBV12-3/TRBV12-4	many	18	CASSFLPGLAESTDTQYF	TGTGCCAGCAGTTTCCTTCCGGGACTAGCGGAAAGCACAGATACGCAGTATTTT
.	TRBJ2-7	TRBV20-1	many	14	CSARPSGTSFEQYF	TGCAGTGCTAGACCTTCCGGGACCTCCTTCGAGCAGTACTTC
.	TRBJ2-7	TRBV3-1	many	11	CASIVRYEQYF	TGTGCCAGCATCGTACGCTACGAGCAGTACTTC
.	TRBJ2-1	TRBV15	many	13	CATSSGSRNEQFF	TGTGCCACCAGCAGCGGGAGTCGGAATGAGCAGTTCTTC
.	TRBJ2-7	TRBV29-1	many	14	CSVGFSSSSYEQYF	TGCAGCGTAGGATTTAGCTCAAGCTCCTACGAGCAGTACTTC
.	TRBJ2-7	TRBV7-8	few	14	CASSLWSGREEQYF	TGTGCCAGCAGCTTATGGTCAGGGAGAGAAGAGCAGTACTTC
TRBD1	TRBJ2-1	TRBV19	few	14	CASSDRGTLNEQFF	TGTGCCAGCTCCGACAGGGGGACACTCAATGAGCAGTTCTTC
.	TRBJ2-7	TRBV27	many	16	CASSSIGPTYSYEQYF	TGTGCCAGCAGCTCTATTGGCCCGACCTACTCCTACGAGCAGTACTTC
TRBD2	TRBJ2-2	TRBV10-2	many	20	CASSMVVFGASGSHAGELFF	TGCGCCAGCAGTATGGTGGTATTTGGGGCTAGCGGGAGTCATGCCGGGGAGCTGTTTTTT
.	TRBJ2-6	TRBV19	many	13	CASRGSGANVLTF	TGTGCCAGCAGAGGGAGTGGGGCCAACGTCCTGACTTTC
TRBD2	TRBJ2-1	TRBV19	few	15	CASSISSGVYNEQFF	TGTGCCAGTAGTATCTCTAGCGGGGTCTACAATGAGCAGTTCTTC
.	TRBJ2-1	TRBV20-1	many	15	CSAAAGDWSYNEQFF	TGCAGTGCTGCGGCAGGGGACTGGTCTTACAATGAGCAGTTCTTC
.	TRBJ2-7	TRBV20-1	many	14	CSARDRRDSYEQYF	TGCAGTGCTAGAGATCGACGGGACTCCTACGAGCAGTACTTC
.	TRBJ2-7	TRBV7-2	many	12	CASSSRPYEQYF	TGTGCCAGCAGCTCCCGTCCCTACGAGCAGTACTTC
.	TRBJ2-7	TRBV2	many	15	CASKAQGSLNYEQYF	TGTGCCAGCAAGGCGCAGGGATCACTCAACTACGAGCAGTACTTC
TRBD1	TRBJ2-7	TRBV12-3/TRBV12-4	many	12	CATRDRASEQNF	TGTGCCACCCGGGACAGGGCTAGTGAGCAGAACTTC
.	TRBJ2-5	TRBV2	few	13	CASSDQDTETQYF	TGTGCCAGCAGTGACCAGGACACAGAGACCCAGTACTTC
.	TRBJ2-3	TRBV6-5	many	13	CASSYSNHRGQYF	TGTGCCAGCAGTTACTCAAACCATCGAGGGCAGTATTTT
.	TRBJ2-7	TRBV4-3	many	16	CASSQGWVSPNYEQYF	TGCGCCAGCAGCCAAGGCTGGGTCTCCCCGAATTACGAGCAGTACTTC
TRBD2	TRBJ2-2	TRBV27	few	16	CASSWGLAGNTGELFF	TGTGCCAGCAGTTGGGGACTAGCGGGAAACACCGGGGAGCTGTTTTTT
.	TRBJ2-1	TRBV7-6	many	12	CASSSENNEQFF	TGTGCCAGCAGCTCAGAAAACAATGAGCAGTTCTTC
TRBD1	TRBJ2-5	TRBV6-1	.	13	CASSGTGWETQYF	TGTGCCAGCAGTGGGACAGGATGGGAGACCCAGTACTTC
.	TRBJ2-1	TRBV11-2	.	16	CASSSPGTHSNNEQFF	TGTGCCAGCAGCTCGCCGGGGACCCACTCCAACAATGAGCAGTTCTTC
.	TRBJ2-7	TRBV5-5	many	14	CASSSGSINNEQYF	TGTGCCAGCAGCTCGGGGTCGATAAATAACGAGCAGTACTTC
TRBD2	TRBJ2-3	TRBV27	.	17	CASRTLTSGRETDTQYF	TGTGCCAGCAGAACCCTTACTAGCGGGAGAGAAACAGATACGCAGTATTTT
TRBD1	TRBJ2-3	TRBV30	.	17	CAWSVDRVGSPPDTQYF	TGTGCCTGGAGTGTAGACAGGGTTGGATCCCCACCAGATACGCAGTATTTT
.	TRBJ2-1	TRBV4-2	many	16	CASSHENFWTENEQFF	TGTGCCAGCAGCCACGAAAACTTTTGGACGGAAAATGAGCAGTTCTTC
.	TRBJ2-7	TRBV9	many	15	CASSVGLSSSYEQYF	TGTGCCAGCAGCGTAGGACTATCTAGCTCCTACGAGCAGTACTTC
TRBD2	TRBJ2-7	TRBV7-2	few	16	CASSPVAGGPGYEQYF	TGTGCCAGCAGCCCAGTAGCGGGAGGGCCGGGCTACGAGCAGTACTTC